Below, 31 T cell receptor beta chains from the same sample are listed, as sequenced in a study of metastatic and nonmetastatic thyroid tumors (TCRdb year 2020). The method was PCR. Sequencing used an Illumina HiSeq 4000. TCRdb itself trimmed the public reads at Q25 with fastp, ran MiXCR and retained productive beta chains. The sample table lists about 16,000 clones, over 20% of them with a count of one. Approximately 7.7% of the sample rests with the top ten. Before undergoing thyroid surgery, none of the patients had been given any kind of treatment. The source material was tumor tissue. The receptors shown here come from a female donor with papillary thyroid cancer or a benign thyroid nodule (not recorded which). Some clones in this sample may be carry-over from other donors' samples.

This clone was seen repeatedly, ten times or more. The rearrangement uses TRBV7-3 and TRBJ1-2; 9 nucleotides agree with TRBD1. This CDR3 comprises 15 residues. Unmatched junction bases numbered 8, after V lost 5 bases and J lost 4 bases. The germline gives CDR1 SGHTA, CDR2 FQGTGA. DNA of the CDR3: TGTGCCAGCAGCCTAGAGACAGGGGGAGTCTATGGCTACACCTTC. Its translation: CASSLETGGVYGYTF.

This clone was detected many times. This CDR3 is CSATWGVGADLNYEQYF. In DNA form, the CDR3 reads TGCAGTGCTACGTGGGGCGTGGGAGCGGACCTCAACTACGAGCAGTACTTC. V and J are TRBV20-1 and TRBJ2-7; either TRBD1 or TRBD2 may supply D (5 bases each). This CDR3 contains 17 residues. Trimming took 4 bases from V and 3 from J, leaving 25 bases between them. CDR1 is DFQATT and CDR2 is SNEGSKA in the germline V gene (reference sequence).

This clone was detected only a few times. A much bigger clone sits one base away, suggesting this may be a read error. CDR3 DNA: TGTGCCAGCAGCTTAGCGGTGTTAGCAAACACCGGGGAGCTGTTTTTT. Amino acid sequence: CASSLAVLANTGELFF. The genes are TRBV7-2 and TRBJ2-2; D uncertain. This CDR3 spans 16 amino acids. Germline V gives CDR1 SGHTA, CDR2 FQGNSA. V dropped 0 bases and J dropped 2 bases, with 10 bases sitting between them. Drawing the rest from reference TRBV7-2 and TRBJ2-2, the complete variable domain is GAGVSQSPSNKVTEKGKDVELRCDPISGHTALYWYRQSLGQGLEFLIYFQGNSAPDKSGLPSDRFSAERTGGSVSTLTIQRTQQEDSAVYLCASSLAVLANTGELFFGEGSRLTVL.

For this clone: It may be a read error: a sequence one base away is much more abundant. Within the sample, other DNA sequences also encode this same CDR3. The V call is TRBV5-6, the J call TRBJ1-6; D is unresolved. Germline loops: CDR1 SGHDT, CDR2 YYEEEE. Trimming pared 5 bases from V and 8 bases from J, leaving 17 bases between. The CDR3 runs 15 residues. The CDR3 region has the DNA TGTGCCAGCAGTTCCGGCGTCGGGGTGTATTCACCCCTCCACTTT. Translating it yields CASSSGVGVYSPLHF.

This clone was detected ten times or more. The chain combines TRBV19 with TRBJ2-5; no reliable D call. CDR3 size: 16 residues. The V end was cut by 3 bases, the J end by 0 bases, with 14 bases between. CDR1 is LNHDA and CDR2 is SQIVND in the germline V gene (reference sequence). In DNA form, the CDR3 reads TGTGCCAGTAGTATTAAGGTGGGCCTGTACCAAGAGACCCAGTACTTC. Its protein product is CASSIKVGLYQETQYF.

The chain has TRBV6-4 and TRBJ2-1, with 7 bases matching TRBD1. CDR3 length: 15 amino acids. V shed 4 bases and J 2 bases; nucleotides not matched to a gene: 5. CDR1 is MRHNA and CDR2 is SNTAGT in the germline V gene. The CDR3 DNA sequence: TGTGCCAGCAGTGTGAGGCAGGGGGCCTACAATGAGCAGTTCTTC. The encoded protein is CASSVRQGAYNEQFF.

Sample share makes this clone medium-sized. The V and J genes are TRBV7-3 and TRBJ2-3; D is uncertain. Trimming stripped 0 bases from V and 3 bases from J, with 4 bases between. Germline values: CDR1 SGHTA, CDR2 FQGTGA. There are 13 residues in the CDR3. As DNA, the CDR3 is TGTGCCAGCAGCTTAACTGAGACAGATACGCAGTATTTT. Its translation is CASSLTETDTQYF.

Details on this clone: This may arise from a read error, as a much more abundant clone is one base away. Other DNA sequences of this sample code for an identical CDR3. For the CDR3, the DNA is TGCAGTGCTAGGTTTCCGGGTGGCACCGGGGAGCTGTTTTTT. This sequence encodes CSARFPGGTGELFF. The gene calls are TRBV20-1 and TRBJ2-2; D gene ambiguous. The CDR3 contains 14 residues. V was clipped by 3 bases and J by 4 bases, with 12 bases between them. Germline V gives CDR1 DFQATT, CDR2 SNEGSKA (reference sequence).

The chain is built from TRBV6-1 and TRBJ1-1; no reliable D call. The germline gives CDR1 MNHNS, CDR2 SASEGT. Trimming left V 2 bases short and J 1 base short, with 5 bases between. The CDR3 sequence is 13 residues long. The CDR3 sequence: CASSEMWNTEAFF. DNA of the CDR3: TGTGCCAGCAGTGAAATGTGGAACACTGAAGCTTTCTTT.

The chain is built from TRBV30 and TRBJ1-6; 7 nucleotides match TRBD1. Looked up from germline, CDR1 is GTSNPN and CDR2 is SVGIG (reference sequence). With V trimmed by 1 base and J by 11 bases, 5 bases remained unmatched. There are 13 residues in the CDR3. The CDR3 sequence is CAWSDRGNPPLHF. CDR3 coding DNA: TGTGCCTGGAGTGACAGGGGAAACCCACCCCTCCACTTT.

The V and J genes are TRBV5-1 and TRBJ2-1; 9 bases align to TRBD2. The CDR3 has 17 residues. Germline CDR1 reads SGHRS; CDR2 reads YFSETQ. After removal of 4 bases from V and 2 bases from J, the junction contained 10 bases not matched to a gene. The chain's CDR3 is CASSGGGGRATYNEQFF. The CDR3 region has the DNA TGCGCCAGCAGCGGCGGGGGCGGGAGGGCTACCTACAATGAGCAGTTCTTC.

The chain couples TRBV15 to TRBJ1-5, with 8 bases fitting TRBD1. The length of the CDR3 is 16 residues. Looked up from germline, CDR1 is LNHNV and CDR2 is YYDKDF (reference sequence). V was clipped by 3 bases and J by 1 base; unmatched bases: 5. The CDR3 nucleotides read TGTGCCACCAGCAGCGGGACAGGCTCAAGCAATCAGCCCCAGCATTTT. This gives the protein CATSSGTGSSNQPQHF.

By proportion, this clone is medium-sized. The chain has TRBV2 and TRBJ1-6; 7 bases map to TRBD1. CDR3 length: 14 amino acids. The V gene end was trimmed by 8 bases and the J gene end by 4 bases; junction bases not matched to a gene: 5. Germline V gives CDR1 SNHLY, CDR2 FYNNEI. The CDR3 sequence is CASWSGQYNSPLHF. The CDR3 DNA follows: TGTGCCAGCTGGTCGGGACAGTATAATTCACCCCTCCACTTT.

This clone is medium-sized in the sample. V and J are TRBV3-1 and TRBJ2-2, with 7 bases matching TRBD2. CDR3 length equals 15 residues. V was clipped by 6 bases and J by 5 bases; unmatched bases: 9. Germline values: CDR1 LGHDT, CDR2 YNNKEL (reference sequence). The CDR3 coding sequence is TGTGCCAGCAGACAGACTAGCAGGGAAACCGGGGAGCTGTTTTTT. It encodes CASRQTSRETGELFF.

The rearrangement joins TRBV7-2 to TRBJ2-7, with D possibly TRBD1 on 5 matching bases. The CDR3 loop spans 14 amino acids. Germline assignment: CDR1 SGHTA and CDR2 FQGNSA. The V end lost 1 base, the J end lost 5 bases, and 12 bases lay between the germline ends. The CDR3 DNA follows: TGTGCCAGCAGCTTAGACCAGGGATATGACGAGCAGTACTTC. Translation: CASSLDQGYDEQYF.

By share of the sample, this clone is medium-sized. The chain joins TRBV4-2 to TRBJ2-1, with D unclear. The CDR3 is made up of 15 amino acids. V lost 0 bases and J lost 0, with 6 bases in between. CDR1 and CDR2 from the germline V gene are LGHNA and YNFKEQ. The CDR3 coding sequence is TGTGCCAGCAGCCAAGAAGAATACTCCTACAATGAGCAGTTCTTC. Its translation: CASSQEEYSYNEQFF.

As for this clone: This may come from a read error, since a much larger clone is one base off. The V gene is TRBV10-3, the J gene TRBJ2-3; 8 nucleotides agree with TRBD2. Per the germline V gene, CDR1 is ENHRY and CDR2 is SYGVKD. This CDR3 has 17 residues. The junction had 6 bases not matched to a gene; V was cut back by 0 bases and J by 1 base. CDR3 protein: CAISESIGRARTDTQYF. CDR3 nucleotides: TGTGCCATCAGTGAGTCTATCGGGAGGGCCCGCACAGATACGCAGTATTTT.

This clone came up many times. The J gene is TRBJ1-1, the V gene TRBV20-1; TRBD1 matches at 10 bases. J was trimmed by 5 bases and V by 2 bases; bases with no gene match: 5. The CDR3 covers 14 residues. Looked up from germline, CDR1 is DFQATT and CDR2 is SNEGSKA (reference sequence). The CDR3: CSARSGTGVTEAFF. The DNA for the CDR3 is TGCAGTGCTAGATCCGGGACAGGGGTGACTGAAGCTTTCTTT.

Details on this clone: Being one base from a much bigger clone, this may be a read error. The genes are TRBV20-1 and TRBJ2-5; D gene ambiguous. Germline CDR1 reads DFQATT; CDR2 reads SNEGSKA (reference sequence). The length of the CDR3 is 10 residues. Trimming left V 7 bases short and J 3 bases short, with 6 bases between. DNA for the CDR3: TGCAGTGTGAAAAAAGAGACCCAGTACTTC. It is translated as CSVKKETQYF.

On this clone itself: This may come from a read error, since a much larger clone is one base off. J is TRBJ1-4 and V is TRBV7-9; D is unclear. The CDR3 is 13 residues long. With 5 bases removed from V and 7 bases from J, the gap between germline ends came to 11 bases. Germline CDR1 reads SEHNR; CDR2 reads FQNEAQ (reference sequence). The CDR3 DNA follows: TGTGCCAGCAGCGACCGACATACTGAAAAACTGTTTTTT. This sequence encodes CASSDRHTEKLFF.

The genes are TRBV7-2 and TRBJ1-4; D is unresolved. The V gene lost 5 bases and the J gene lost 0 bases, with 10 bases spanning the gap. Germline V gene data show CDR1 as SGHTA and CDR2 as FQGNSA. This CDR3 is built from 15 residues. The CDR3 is CASSRSPATNEKLFF. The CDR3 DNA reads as TGTGCCAGCAGCCGATCACCTGCAACTAATGAAAAACTGTTTTTT.

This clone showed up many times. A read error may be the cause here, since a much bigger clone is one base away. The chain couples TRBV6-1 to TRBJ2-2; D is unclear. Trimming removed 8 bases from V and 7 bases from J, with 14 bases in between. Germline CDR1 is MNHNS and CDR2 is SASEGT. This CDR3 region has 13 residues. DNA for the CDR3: TGTGCCAGCGCAGAAAGTTGGGTCGGGGAGCTGTTTTTT. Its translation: CASAESWVGELFF.

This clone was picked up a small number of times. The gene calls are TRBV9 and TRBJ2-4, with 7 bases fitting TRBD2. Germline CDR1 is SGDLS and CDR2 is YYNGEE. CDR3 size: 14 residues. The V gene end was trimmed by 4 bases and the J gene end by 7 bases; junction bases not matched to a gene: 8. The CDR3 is CASSPRTGGNIQYF. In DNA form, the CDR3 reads TGTGCCAGCAGCCCCCGGACCGGGGGGAACATTCAGTACTTC. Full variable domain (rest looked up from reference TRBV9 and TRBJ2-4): DSGVTQTPKHLITATGQRVTLRCSPRSGDLSVYWYQQSLDQGLQFLIQYYNGEERAKGNILERFSAQQFPDLHSELNLSSLELGDSALYFCASSPRTGGNIQYFGAGTRLSVL.

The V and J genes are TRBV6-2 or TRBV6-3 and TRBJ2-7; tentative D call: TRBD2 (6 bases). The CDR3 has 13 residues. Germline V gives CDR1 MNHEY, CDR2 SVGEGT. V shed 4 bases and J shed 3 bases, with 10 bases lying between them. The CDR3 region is CASSSGSFYEQYF. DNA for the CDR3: TGTGCCAGCAGTTCCGGGAGCTTCTACGAGCAGTACTTC.

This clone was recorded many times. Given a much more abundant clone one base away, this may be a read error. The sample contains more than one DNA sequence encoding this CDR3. Here the CDR3 DNA reads TGTGCCAGCTCACTTTACCAACTCTTAGCGGGGGGGCCGTACGAGCAGTACTTC. It yields the protein CASSLYQLLAGGPYEQYF. The chain couples TRBV18 to TRBJ2-7; 11 positions match TRBD2. V lost 4 bases and J lost 4; bases outside the gene matches: 15. Germline lookup yields CDR1 KGHSH and CDR2 LQKENI. The CDR3 loop spans 18 amino acids.

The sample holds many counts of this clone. CDR3 DNA: TGTGCCAGTAGTACCCACAGAGACGGAGTGAGGGAGAACACTGAAGCTTTCTTT. Residues: CASSTHRDGVRENTEAFF. V is TRBV19 and J is TRBJ1-1; D unclear. This CDR3 is built from 18 residues. From germline, CDR1 is LNHDA and CDR2 SQIVND (reference sequence). V shed 4 bases and J shed 1 base, with 22 bases lying between them.

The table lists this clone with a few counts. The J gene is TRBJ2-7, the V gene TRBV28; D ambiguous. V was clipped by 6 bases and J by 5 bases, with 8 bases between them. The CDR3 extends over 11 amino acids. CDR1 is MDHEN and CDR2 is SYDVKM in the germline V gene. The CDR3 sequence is CASRAVDEQYF. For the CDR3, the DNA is TGTGCCAGCAGGGCAGTGGACGAGCAGTACTTC.

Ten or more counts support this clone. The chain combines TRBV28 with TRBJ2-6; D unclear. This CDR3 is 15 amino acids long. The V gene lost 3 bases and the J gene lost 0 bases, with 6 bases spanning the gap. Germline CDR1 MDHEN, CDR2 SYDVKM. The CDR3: CASSFRLSGANVLTF. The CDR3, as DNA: TGTGCCAGCAGTTTTCGGCTCTCTGGGGCCAACGTCCTGACTTTC.

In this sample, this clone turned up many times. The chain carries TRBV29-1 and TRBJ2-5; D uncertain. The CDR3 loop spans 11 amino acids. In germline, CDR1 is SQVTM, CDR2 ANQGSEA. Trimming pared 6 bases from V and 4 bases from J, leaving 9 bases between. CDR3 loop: CSVCPGETQYF. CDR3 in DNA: TGCAGCGTATGCCCGGGAGAGACCCAGTACTTC.

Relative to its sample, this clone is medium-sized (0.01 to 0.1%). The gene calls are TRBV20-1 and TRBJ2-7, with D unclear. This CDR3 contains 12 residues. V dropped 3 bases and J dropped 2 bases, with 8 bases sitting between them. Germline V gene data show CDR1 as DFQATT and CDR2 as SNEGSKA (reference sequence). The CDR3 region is CSARPRTYEQYF. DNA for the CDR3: TGCAGTGCTAGGCCCAGGACCTACGAGCAGTACTTC.

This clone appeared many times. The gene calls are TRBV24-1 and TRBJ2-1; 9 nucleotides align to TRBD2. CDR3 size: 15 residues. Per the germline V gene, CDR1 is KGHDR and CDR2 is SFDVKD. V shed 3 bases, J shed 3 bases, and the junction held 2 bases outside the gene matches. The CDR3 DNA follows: TGTGCCACCAGTGATAGACTAGCGGACTACAATGAGCAGTTCTTC. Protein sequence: CATSDRLADYNEQFF.